These T cell receptor beta chains were read from a single sample in a study of tumor-infiltrating lymphocytes in primary liver carcinoma. TCRdb fed the multiplex PCR reads into MiXCR, producing one record per CDR3 protein. The sample records around 47,000 distinct CDR3 sequences, approximately 73% being singletons. Input material: liver tumor tissue from sampling region 2. Receptors originate from a man between 40 and 49 years old with primary liver carcinoma and hepatitis B virus infection. The CDR3 runs from the conserved cysteine through the conserved F or W. A D gene is named only where the DNA matches it firmly. Clone size, where shown, is once, few, many, or a class for clones that have expanded.

d_gene: .
abundance: .
j_gene: TRBJ1-1
v_gene: TRBV14
CDR3nt: TGTGCCAGCATCCGAGTTCGGGGGCTGATGAACACTGAAGCTTTCTTT
CDR3aa: CASIRVRGLMNTEAFF

d_gene: .
abundance: .
j_gene: TRBJ2-7
v_gene: TRBV11-2
CDR3nt: TGTGACAGCACCTCTAACAGGAACTCCTACGAGCAGTATTTC
CDR3aa: CDSTSNRNSYEQYF

d_gene: .
abundance: .
j_gene: TRBJ2-3
v_gene: TRBV6-1
CDR3nt: TGTGCCAACATGCCCAGCACAAATACGCAGTATTTT
CDR3aa: CANMPSTNTQYF

d_gene: TRBD1
abundance: .
j_gene: TRBJ2-7
v_gene: TRBV11-2
CDR3nt: TGTGCCAGCAGCTTAGCAGGGGGCCACTCTGACTACGAGCAATACTTC
CDR3aa: CASSLAGGHSDYEQYF

d_gene: TRBD2
abundance: once
j_gene: TRBJ2-3
v_gene: TRBV29-1
CDR3nt: TGCAGCGTCGGGGCGGGAGCCTGCACAGATACGCAGTATTTT
CDR3aa: CSVGAGACTDTQYF

d_gene: TRBD2
abundance: .
j_gene: TRBJ2-1
v_gene: TRBV10-2
CDR3nt: TGCGCCAGCAGTGATTGGGCTAGCGGGATCAACAATGAGCAGTTCTTC
CDR3aa: CASSDWASGINNEQFF

d_gene: TRBD2
abundance: .
j_gene: TRBJ2-1
v_gene: TRBV28
CDR3nt: TGTGCCAGCAGTTTTGCGGGACTAGCGAGATTGAGGTCCTACAATGAGCAGTTCTTC
CDR3aa: CASSFAGLARLRSYNEQFF

d_gene: .
abundance: .
j_gene: TRBJ2-7
v_gene: TRBV5-6
CDR3nt: TGTACCAGCAGCTTGGGAGCAGGCTCCTACGAGCAGTACTTC
CDR3aa: CTSSLGAGSYEQYF

d_gene: .
abundance: medium-sized
j_gene: TRBJ2-3
v_gene: TRBV11-3
CDR3nt: TGTGCCAGCAGCCCCGGTGGGGGTCCCCCAGATACGCAGTATTTT
CDR3aa: CASSPGGGPPDTQYF

d_gene: TRBD2
abundance: .
j_gene: TRBJ2-7
v_gene: TRBV14
CDR3nt: TGTGCTAGCAGCCAAGGGACTAGCGGGGGGGCCCTGAAGTACTACGAGCAGTACTTC
CDR3aa: CASSQGTSGGALKYYEQYF

d_gene: .
abundance: .
j_gene: TRBJ2-2
v_gene: TRBV29-1
CDR3nt: TGCAGTGTTTTGGGAGGTACCGGGGAGCTCTTTTTT
CDR3aa: CSVLGGTGELFF

d_gene: .
abundance: once
j_gene: TRBJ2-2
v_gene: TRBV10-3
CDR3nt: TGTGTCATCAAACAAGCGGCAGGGAACACCGGGGAGCTGTTTTTT
CDR3aa: CVIKQAAGNTGELFF

d_gene: .
abundance: .
j_gene: TRBJ2-3
v_gene: TRBV12-3/TRBV12-4
CDR3nt: TGTGCCAGCAGTTTAGATCCCAGTGGGAACACAGATACGCAGTATTTT
CDR3aa: CASSLDPSGNTDTQYF

d_gene: .
abundance: .
j_gene: TRBJ2-3
v_gene: TRBV11-2
CDR3nt: TGTGGCAGCAGCTTACAATCGGGAGTCAGCGCAGATACGCAGTATTTT
CDR3aa: CGSSLQSGVSADTQYF

d_gene: TRBD1
abundance: .
j_gene: TRBJ1-5
v_gene: TRBV28
CDR3nt: TGTGCCAGCAGTTTCTGGGACAGGACTCGGCCCCAGCATTTT
CDR3aa: CASSFWDRTRPQHF

d_gene: .
abundance: .
j_gene: TRBJ2-5
v_gene: TRBV11-1
CDR3nt: TGTGCCAGTAGTTTAGGGACTTTCCTAGAGACCCAGTACTTC
CDR3aa: CASSLGTFLETQYF

d_gene: .
abundance: .
j_gene: TRBJ2-7
v_gene: TRBV7-9
CDR3nt: TGTGCCAGTAGCTCCTCCGCGACTCCCTCCGAGCAGTACTTC
CDR3aa: CASSSSATPSEQYF

d_gene: TRBD1
abundance: .
j_gene: TRBJ2-3
v_gene: TRBV2
CDR3nt: TGTGCCATCTCCGTTCTGGGACAGAGCACAGATACGCATTATTTT
CDR3aa: CAISVLGQSTDTHYF

d_gene: TRBD1
abundance: .
j_gene: TRBJ1-4
v_gene: TRBV5-5
CDR3nt: TGTGCCAGTAGTATCGACGGGACAGGGGATGAAAAACTGTTTTTT
CDR3aa: CASSIDGTGDEKLFF

d_gene: TRBD1
abundance: .
j_gene: TRBJ1-1
v_gene: TRBV29-1
CDR3nt: TGCAGCGTTGGTCAGGGGGGGGAAGCTTCTTTT
CDR3aa: CSVGQGGEASF

d_gene: .
abundance: .
j_gene: TRBJ1-1
v_gene: TRBV7-9
CDR3nt: TGTGCCAGCAACTTGAGCGAGACTGAAGCTTTCTTC
CDR3aa: CASNLSETEAFF

d_gene: .
abundance: many
j_gene: TRBJ2-1
v_gene: TRBV28
CDR3nt: TGTGCCAGCAACCCCGGCGGAGCCTACAATGAGCAGTTCTTC
CDR3aa: CASNPGGAYNEQFF

d_gene: TRBD2
abundance: .
j_gene: TRBJ2-1
v_gene: TRBV6-5
CDR3nt: TGTGCCAGCAGTTACTCGCTAGCGGAGCACAATGAGCAGTTCTTC
CDR3aa: CASSYSLAEHNEQFF

d_gene: .
abundance: .
j_gene: TRBJ2-7
v_gene: TRBV7-9
CDR3nt: TGTGCCAGCAGCTTATCATCAGTCTCCTACGTGCAGTACTTC
CDR3aa: CASSLSSVSYVQYF

d_gene: .
abundance: once
j_gene: TRBJ2-1
v_gene: TRBV11-3
CDR3nt: TGTGCCGGCAAGTTAAATGCCAATGAGCAGTTCTTC
CDR3aa: CAGKLNANEQFF

d_gene: .
abundance: .
j_gene: TRBJ1-2
v_gene: TRBV29-1
CDR3nt: TGCAACGTCCGATTAGGGAGCGCCTATGGCTACACCTTC
CDR3aa: CNVRLGSAYGYTF

d_gene: .
abundance: .
j_gene: TRBJ1-2
v_gene: TRBV10-3
CDR3nt: TGTGCCATCAGTGAGTCGACTCAGGATTATGGCTACACCTTC
CDR3aa: CAISESTQDYGYTF

d_gene: .
abundance: once
j_gene: TRBJ2-1
v_gene: TRBV29-1
CDR3nt: TGCAGCGTTGCTGACAGGACCTTCAATGAGCAGTTTTTC
CDR3aa: CSVADRTFNEQFF

d_gene: .
abundance: .
j_gene: TRBJ1-6
v_gene: TRBV11-1
CDR3nt: TGTACCAGCAGCCGGATACCGGTTTCACCCCTCCACTTT
CDR3aa: CTSSRIPVSPLHF

d_gene: TRBD2
abundance: .
j_gene: TRBJ2-1
v_gene: TRBV30
CDR3nt: TGTGCCTGGAGTCCCAGCGGGAACAATCTACAGTTCTTC
CDR3aa: CAWSPSGNNLQFF

d_gene: TRBD1
abundance: .
j_gene: TRBJ2-4
v_gene: TRBV6-6
CDR3nt: TGTGCCAGCAGGTCAGGACAGGGTGCTATGAACATTCAGTACTTC
CDR3aa: CASRSGQGAMNIQYF

d_gene: TRBD1
abundance: .
j_gene: TRBJ2-1
v_gene: TRBV11-1
CDR3nt: TGTGCCAGAAGATCCCGGGACAGGTCTTTCTCCTACAATAAACAGTTCTTC
CDR3aa: CARRSRDRSFSYNKQFF

d_gene: .
abundance: many
j_gene: TRBJ2-1
v_gene: TRBV5-6
CDR3nt: TGTGCCAGCAGCCTAGCCGGGGGTGCGGGGAGCAGAAATGAGCAGTTCTTC
CDR3aa: CASSLAGGAGSRNEQFF

d_gene: .
abundance: .
j_gene: TRBJ2-1
v_gene: TRBV4-3
CDR3nt: TGCGCCAGCAGCCGTTCAGGCGAGAGGGCCAACAATGAGCAATTCTTC
CDR3aa: CASSRSGERANNEQFF

d_gene: .
abundance: .
j_gene: TRBJ2-3
v_gene: TRBV4-1
CDR3nt: TGCGCCAGCAGCCAAGACGGTAGGGGCGCAGATACGCAATATTTT
CDR3aa: CASSQDGRGADTQYF

d_gene: TRBD1
abundance: .
j_gene: TRBJ1-1
v_gene: TRBV29-1
CDR3nt: TGCAGCGTTGAACTCAGGGGGTGGAACACTGGAGCTTTCTTT
CDR3aa: CSVELRGWNTGAFF

d_gene: .
abundance: .
j_gene: TRBJ1-1
v_gene: TRBV10-2
CDR3nt: TGCGCCAGCAGAGAGACGGTCGTGAACACTGAAGCTTTCTTT
CDR3aa: CASRETVVNTEAFF

d_gene: TRBD1
abundance: .
j_gene: TRBJ1-1
v_gene: TRBV6-2/TRBV6-3
CDR3nt: TGTGCCGGCAGCTTACTCGGGGCAGGGGGGCCGAACACTGAAGCTTTCTTT
CDR3aa: CAGSLLGAGGPNTEAFF

d_gene: .
abundance: .
j_gene: TRBJ1-1
v_gene: TRBV29-1
CDR3nt: TGCGGCGTTCGATGGGACGGGACTGAAGCTTTCTTT
CDR3aa: CGVRWDGTEAFF

d_gene: .
abundance: .
j_gene: TRBJ2-3
v_gene: TRBV6-1
CDR3nt: TGTGCCAGCAGTTCCAGAGATACTGGGGCCGATACGCAGTTTTTT
CDR3aa: CASSSRDTGADTQFF

d_gene: TRBD2
abundance: once
j_gene: TRBJ2-1
v_gene: TRBV6-1
CDR3nt: TGTGCCAGCACTGAGACTAGCGGGAGTCCCCATAAGCAGTTCTTC
CDR3aa: CASTETSGSPHKQFF

d_gene: .
abundance: few
j_gene: TRBJ1-6
v_gene: TRBV14
CDR3nt: TGTGCCAGCAGCCACTTAGGGGAATATTCACCCCTCCACTTT
CDR3aa: CASSHLGEYSPLHF

d_gene: .
abundance: .
j_gene: TRBJ2-1
v_gene: TRBV10-3
CDR3nt: TGTGCCATCAGAACCGTGACAGGAGCGTACAATGAGCAGTTTTTC
CDR3aa: CAIRTVTGAYNEQFF

d_gene: TRBD1
abundance: .
j_gene: TRBJ2-3
v_gene: TRBV20-1
CDR3nt: TGCAGTGCTAGCGATGGACAGGGAGGTTCAGATATGCAGTATTTT
CDR3aa: CSASDGQGGSDMQYF

d_gene: TRBD1
abundance: .
j_gene: TRBJ1-2
v_gene: TRBV12-3/TRBV12-4
CDR3nt: TGTGCCAGCATCTTGAGGGGGCCAGAGGGCCACACCTTC
CDR3aa: CASILRGPEGHTF

d_gene: TRBD1
abundance: .
j_gene: TRBJ2-7
v_gene: TRBV10-3
CDR3nt: TGTGCCTTCGAAAAAGGGGGACAGGGGTTCGAGCAGTACTTC
CDR3aa: CAFEKGGQGFEQYF

d_gene: TRBD1
abundance: few
j_gene: TRBJ1-5
v_gene: TRBV9
CDR3nt: TGTGCCAGCAGCCTACGCGGGACAGGGGGGACTCAGCCCCAGCATTTT
CDR3aa: CASSLRGTGGTQPQHF

d_gene: .
abundance: .
j_gene: TRBJ2-5
v_gene: TRBV11-2
CDR3nt: TGTGCCAGTAGCTTGGCCCCCCATGACGGGGAGACCCAGTACTTC
CDR3aa: CASSLAPHDGETQYF

d_gene: TRBD2
abundance: .
j_gene: TRBJ2-5
v_gene: TRBV12-3/TRBV12-4
CDR3nt: TGTGCCAGCAGACGAGGGGCTAGCGGAACCCAAGAGACCCAGTACTTC
CDR3aa: CASRRGASGTQETQYF

d_gene: TRBD1
abundance: .
j_gene: TRBJ2-7
v_gene: TRBV4-2
CDR3nt: TGTGCCAGCAGCCACGCCAGGGGACAGGGGAACAATAAGCAGTACTTC
CDR3aa: CASSHARGQGNNKQYF

d_gene: .
abundance: few
j_gene: TRBJ1-1
v_gene: TRBV18
CDR3nt: TGTGCCAGCTCACCAAGTCGGACGGTCTGGGGGGACACTGAAGCTTTCTTT
CDR3aa: CASSPSRTVWGDTEAFF

d_gene: .
abundance: .
j_gene: TRBJ2-1
v_gene: TRBV7-9
CDR3nt: TGTGCCAGTAGCTCGGACCGAGGTGAGCAGTTCTTC
CDR3aa: CASSSDRGEQFF

d_gene: .
abundance: .
j_gene: TRBJ2-3
v_gene: TRBV29-1
CDR3nt: TGCGGCGTTGAGGGCGAGGCCGGCATCACAGATACGCACTATTTT
CDR3aa: CGVEGEAGITDTHYF

d_gene: .
abundance: .
j_gene: TRBJ2-3
v_gene: TRBV6-5
CDR3nt: TGTGATTGGGGACGGCCGTACCTTGGAGATACGCAGTATTTT
CDR3aa: CDWGRPYLGDTQYF

d_gene: .
abundance: once
j_gene: TRBJ2-5
v_gene: TRBV29-1
CDR3nt: TGCAGAGTTGGAGTGCAGGAAGAGACCCAGTACTTC
CDR3aa: CRVGVQEETQYF

d_gene: TRBD2
abundance: once
j_gene: TRBJ2-5
v_gene: TRBV11-2
CDR3nt: TGTGCCATCACCAACCCCGGGAGGGGGGAGATCCAGTACTTC
CDR3aa: CAITNPGRGEIQYF